The clone carrying this T cell receptor (beta chain) was seen a few times. The antigen is unknown. This sample is drawn from a study of beta chain features in type 1 diabetes. Study results and limitations: Type 1 diabetes patients had moderately but significantly shorter TCRB CDR3s in all four CD4+ subsets.

Since all of the isolated RNA was reverse transcribed, expressed TCRB transcripts were what got sequenced. Assay used: immunoSEQ multiplex PCR; TCRdb lists only in-frame clones, some missing. Of under 300,000 clones listed, about 24% were seen once; the top ten hold over 0.01%. Averaging approximately 120 mL, one heparinised blood draw came from each individual donor. Purity exceeded 95% in all sorted populations. J was trimmed by 0 bases and V by 7 bases; bases with no gene match: 6. Germline V gene lookup returns CDR1 LNHDA and CDR2 SQIVND (reference sequence). The CDR3 spans 16 residues. This chain joins TRBV19 and TRBJ2-6; 7 bases align to TRBD2. Specimen: naive CD4+ T cells from blood. The receptor comes from a woman aged 30 to 39 with type 1 diabetes. The CDR3 DNA sequence: TGTGCCAGTACTTTGGGACTACTCTCTGGGGCCAACGTCCTGACTTTC. This codes for CASTLGLLSGANVLTF.